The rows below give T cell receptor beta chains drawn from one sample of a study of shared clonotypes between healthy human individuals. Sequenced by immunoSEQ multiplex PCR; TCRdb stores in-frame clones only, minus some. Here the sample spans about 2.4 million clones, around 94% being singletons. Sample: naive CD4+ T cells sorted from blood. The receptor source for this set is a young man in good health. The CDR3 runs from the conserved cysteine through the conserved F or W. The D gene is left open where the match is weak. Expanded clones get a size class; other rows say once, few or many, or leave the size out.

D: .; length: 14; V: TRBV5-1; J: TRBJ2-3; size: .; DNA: TGCGCCAGCAGCTCAGGGTTTCTCACAGATACGCAGTATTTT; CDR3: CASSSGFLTDTQYF
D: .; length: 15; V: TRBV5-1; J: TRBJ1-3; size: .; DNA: TGCGCCAGCAGCTCAGGAGGGGGGCTTGGAAACACCATATATTTT; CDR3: CASSSGGGLGNTIYF
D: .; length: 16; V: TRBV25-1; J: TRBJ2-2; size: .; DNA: TGTGCCAGCAGTGAATCCGCGACAGGGCGGGACGGGGAGCTGTTTTTT; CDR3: CASSESATGRDGELFF
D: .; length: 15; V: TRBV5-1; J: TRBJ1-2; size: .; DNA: TGCGCCAGCAGCTTGGAGGCAGGGCCAGCCTATGGCTACACCTTC; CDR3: CASSLEAGPAYGYTF
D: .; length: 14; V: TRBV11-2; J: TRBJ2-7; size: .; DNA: TGTGCCAGCAGCCTCCAAACGGGATCCTACGAGCAGTACTTC; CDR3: CASSLQTGSYEQYF
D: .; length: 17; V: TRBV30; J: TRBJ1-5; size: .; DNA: TGTGCCTGGAGTGCCGGGGCCGGTAAGTATAGCAATCAGCCCCAGCATTTT; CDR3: CAWSAGAGKYSNQPQHF
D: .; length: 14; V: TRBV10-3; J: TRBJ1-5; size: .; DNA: TGTGCCATCAGTGATCAACCCTCCCCGCAGCCCCAGCATTTT; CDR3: CAISDQPSPQPQHF
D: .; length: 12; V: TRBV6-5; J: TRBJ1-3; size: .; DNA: TGTGCCAGCAGGAGTACTGGAAACACCATATATTTT; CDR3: CASRSTGNTIYF
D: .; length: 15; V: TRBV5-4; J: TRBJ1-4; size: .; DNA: TGTGCCAGCAGCTTGGCCGGGAGAACTAATGAAAAACTGTTTTTT; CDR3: CASSLAGRTNEKLFF
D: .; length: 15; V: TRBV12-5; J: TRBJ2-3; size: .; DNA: TGTGCTAGTGCGATGGCAGGGCGTGAGACAGATACGCAGTATTTT; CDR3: CASAMAGRETDTQYF
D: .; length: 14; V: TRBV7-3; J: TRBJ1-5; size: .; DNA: TGTGCCAGCAGCTTAACGGGATGGGGTCAGCCCCAGCATTTT; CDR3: CASSLTGWGQPQHF
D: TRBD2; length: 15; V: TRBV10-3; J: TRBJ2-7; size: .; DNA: TGTGCCATCAGTGTCTTGGCGGGGGGGATCTACGAGCAGTACTTC; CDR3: CAISVLAGGIYEQYF
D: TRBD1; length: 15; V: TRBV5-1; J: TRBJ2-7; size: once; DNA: TGCGCCAGCAGCTTGAACAGGGGGCCGACCTACGAGCAGTACTTC; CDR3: CASSLNRGPTYEQYF
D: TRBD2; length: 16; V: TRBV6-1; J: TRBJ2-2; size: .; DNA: TGTGCCAGCAGTGACGTAGCGGGGGCAAACACCGGGGAGCTGTTTTTT; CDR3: CASSDVAGANTGELFF
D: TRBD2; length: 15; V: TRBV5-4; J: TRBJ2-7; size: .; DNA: TGTGCCAGCAGCTTGGGAGGGACTAGCGAGTACGAGCAGTACTTC; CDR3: CASSLGGTSEYEQYF
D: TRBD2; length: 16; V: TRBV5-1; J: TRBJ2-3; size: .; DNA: TGCGCCAGCAGCTTGGATTCGCGGGGGGGCCTAGATACGCAGTATTTT; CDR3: CASSLDSRGGLDTQYF
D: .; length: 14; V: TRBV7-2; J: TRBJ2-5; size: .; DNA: TGTGCCAGCAGCTCGGTCGGGGGCCGTGAGACCCAGTACTTC; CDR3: CASSSVGGRETQYF
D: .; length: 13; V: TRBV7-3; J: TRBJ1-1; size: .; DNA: TGTGCCAGCAGCTTAAAGGGGATCACTGAAGCTTTCTTT; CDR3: CASSLKGITEAFF
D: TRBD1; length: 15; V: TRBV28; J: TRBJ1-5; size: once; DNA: TGTGCCAGCAGTGGGGGGGACAGCCCCAATCAGCCCCAGCATTTT; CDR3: CASSGGDSPNQPQHF
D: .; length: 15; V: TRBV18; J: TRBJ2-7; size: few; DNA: TGTGCCAGCTCACCAAGAGGGGGATCGGCCTACGAGCAGTACTTC; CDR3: CASSPRGGSAYEQYF
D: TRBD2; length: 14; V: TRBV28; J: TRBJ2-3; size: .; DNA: TGTGCCAGCAGTGGGGAGGGATTCACAGATACGCAGTATTTT; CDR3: CASSGEGFTDTQYF
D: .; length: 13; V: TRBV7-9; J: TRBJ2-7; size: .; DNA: TGTGCCAGCAGCTTAGCGTCAGCCTACGAGCAGTACTTC; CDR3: CASSLASAYEQYF
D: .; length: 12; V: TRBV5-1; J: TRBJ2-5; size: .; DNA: TGCGCCAGCAGCCCTGTAGGGGGGACCCAGTACTTC; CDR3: CASSPVGGTQYF
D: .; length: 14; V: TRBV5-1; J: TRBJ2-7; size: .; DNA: TGCGCCAGCAGCTTGGGGTCCCACTCCGACGAGCAGTACTTC; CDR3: CASSLGSHSDEQYF
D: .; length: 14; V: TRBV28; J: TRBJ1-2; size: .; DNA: TGTGCCAGCAGCCCCCTCGACGCGGACTATGGCTACACCTTC; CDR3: CASSPLDADYGYTF
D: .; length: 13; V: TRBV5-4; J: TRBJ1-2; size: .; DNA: TGTGCCAGCAGCTTGTTTGGGGTGAGAGGCTACACCTTC; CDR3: CASSLFGVRGYTF
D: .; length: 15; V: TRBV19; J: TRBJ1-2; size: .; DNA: TGTGCCAGTAAATTTCCAGGATGGGGTAACTATGGCTACACCTTC; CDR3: CASKFPGWGNYGYTF
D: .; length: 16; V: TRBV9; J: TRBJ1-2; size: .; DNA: TGTGCCAGCAGCGTAGGGAACTCGGGGGCGGTCTATGGCTACACCTTC; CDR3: CASSVGNSGAVYGYTF
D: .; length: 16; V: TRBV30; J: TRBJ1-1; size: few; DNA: TGTGCCTGGAGTGCCGGGACTCCCCTGCCAAACACTGAAGCTTTCTTT; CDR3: CAWSAGTPLPNTEAFF
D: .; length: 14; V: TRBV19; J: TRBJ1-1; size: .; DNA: TGTGCCAGTAGTCTGCCGGTGGGAAACACTGAAGCTTTCTTT; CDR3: CASSLPVGNTEAFF
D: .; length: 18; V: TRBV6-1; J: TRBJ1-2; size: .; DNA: TGTGCCAGCAGTGAACCCCTCCTCCGGGACCGCGACAACTATGGCTACACCTTC; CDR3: CASSEPLLRDRDNYGYTF
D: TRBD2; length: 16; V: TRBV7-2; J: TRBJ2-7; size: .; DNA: TGTGCCAGCAGCCCCTCACGAACTAGCGGGAGCTACGAGCAGTACTTC; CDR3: CASSPSRTSGSYEQYF
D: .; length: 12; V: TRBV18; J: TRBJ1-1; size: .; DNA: TGTGCCAGCTCACGTGGGGGGACTGAAGCTTTCTTT; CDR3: CASSRGGTEAFF
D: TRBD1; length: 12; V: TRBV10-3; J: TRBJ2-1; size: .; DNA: TGTGCCATCGGGACAGGGTACAATGAGCAGTTCTTC; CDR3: CAIGTGYNEQFF
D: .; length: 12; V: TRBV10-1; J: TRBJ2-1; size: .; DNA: TGCGCCAGCAGCGGACAGGGCGGGGGGCAGTTCTTC; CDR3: CASSGQGGGQFF
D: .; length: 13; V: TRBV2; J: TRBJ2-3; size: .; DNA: TGTGCCAGCAGTGGACAGCTCACAGATACGCAGTATTTT; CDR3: CASSGQLTDTQYF
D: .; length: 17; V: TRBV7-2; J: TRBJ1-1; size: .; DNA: TGTGCCAGCAGCTTAGCCAGGGGTCTTCTCATGAACACTGAAGCTTTCTTT; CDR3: CASSLARGLLMNTEAFF
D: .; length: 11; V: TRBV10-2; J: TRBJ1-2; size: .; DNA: TGCGCCAGCAGTGACAGGGTCAGACCCACCTTC; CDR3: CASSDRVRPTF
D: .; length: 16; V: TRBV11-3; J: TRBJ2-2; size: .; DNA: TGTGCCAGCAGCTTAGTGGCGACAAGGGGCACCGGGGAGCTGTTTTTT; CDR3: CASSLVATRGTGELFF
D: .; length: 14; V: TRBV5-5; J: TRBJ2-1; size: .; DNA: TGTGCCAGCAGCTTGAGGCTTCCCCACAATGAGCAGTTCTTC; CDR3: CASSLRLPHNEQFF
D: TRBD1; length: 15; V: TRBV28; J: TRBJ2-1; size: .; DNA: TGTGCCAGCAGTGGGGCAGGGGGCTCCTACAATGAGCAGTTCTTC; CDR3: CASSGAGGSYNEQFF
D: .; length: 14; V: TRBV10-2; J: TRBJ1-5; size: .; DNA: TGCGCCAGCAGGCCGTCAGGGACTAATCAGCCCCAGCATTTT; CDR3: CASRPSGTNQPQHF
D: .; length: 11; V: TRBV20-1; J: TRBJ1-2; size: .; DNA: TGCAGTGCTGAATCAGGGGAAGGCTACACCTTC; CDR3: CSAESGEGYTF
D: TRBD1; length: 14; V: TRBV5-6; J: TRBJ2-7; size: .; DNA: TGTGCCAGCAGCAACGGACAGGGCATCTACGAGCAGTACTTC; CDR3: CASSNGQGIYEQYF
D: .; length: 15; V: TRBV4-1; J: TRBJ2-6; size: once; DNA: TGCGCCAGCCAACCACTAGCTTCTGGGGCCAACGTCCTGACTTTC; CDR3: CASQPLASGANVLTF
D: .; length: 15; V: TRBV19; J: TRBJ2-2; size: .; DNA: TGTGCCAGTAGCAAATTCGGACAGAACACCGGGGAGCTGTTTTTT; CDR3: CASSKFGQNTGELFF
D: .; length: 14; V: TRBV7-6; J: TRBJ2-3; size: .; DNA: TGTGCCAGCAGCTTAGGAGTTGTGACAGATACGCAGTATTTT; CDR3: CASSLGVVTDTQYF
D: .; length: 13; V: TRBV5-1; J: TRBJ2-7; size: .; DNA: TGCGCCAGCAGCTTGGAGGGCACTTACGAGCAGTACTTC; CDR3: CASSLEGTYEQYF
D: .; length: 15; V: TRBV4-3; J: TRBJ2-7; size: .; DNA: TGCGCCAGCAGCCAAGTGGGACGCAGGTTTTACGAGCAGTACTTC; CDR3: CASSQVGRRFYEQYF
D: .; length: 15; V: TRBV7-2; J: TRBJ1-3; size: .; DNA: TGTGCCAGCAGCTTAGACAGGGCTTCTGGAAACACCATATATTTT; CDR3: CASSLDRASGNTIYF
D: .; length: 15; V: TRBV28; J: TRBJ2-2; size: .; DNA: TGTGCCAGCAGTGCATCCCCATTGAACACCGGGGAGCTGTTTTTT; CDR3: CASSASPLNTGELFF
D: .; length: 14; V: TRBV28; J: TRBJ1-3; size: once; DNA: TGTGCCAGCAGTTTACCGTTGACGGGAAACACCATATATTTT; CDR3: CASSLPLTGNTIYF
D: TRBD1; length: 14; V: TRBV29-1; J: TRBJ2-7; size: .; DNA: TGCAGCGCCCTGGACGGGACAGGGGGGGCCGAGCAGTACTTC; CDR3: CSALDGTGGAEQYF
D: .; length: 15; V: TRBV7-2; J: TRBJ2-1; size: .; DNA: TGTGCCAGCAGCAAACAGGGCTCCTTATACAATGAGCAGTTCTTC; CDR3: CASSKQGSLYNEQFF
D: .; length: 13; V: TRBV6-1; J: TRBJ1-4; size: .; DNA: TGTGCCAGCAGTGAAATAGAAGGGGGAAAACTGTTTTTT; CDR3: CASSEIEGGKLFF
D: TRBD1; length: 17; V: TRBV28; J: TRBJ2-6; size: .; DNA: TGTGCCAGCAGGACAGGGGGCGCTTCTTCTGGGGCCAACGTCCTGACTTTC; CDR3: CASRTGGASSGANVLTF
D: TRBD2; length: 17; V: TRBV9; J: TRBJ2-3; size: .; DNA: TGTGCCAGCAGCGTAGCTCGGACTAGCGGGGACACAGATACGCAGTATTTT; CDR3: CASSVARTSGDTDTQYF
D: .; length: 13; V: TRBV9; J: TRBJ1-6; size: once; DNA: TGTGCCAGCAGCGGGCGGACCGTTGGTTCCCTCCACTTT; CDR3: CASSGRTVGSLHF
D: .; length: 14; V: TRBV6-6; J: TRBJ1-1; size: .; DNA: TGTGCCAGCAGTTACGGGGGCTACGAAACTGAAGCTTTCTTT; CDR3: CASSYGGYETEAFF